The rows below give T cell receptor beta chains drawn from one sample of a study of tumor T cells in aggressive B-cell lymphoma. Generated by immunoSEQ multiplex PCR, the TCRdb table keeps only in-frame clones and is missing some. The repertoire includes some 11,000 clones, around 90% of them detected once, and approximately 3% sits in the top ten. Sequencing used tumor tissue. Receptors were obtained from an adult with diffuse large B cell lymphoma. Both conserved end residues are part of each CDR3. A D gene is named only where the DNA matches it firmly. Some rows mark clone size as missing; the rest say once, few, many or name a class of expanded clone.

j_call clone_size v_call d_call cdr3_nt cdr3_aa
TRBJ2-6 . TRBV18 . TGTGCCAGCTCACTTCAGGGTTCTGGGGCCAACGTCCTGACCTTC CASSLQGSGANVLTF
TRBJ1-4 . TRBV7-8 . TGTGCCAGCAGTCCAGGTGGCGAGGAAAAACTGTTTTTT CASSPGGEEKLFF
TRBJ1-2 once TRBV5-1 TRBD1 TGCGCCAGCAGCTTGCTGTCAGGGGGCAGTTATGGCTACACCTTC CASSLLSGGSYGYTF
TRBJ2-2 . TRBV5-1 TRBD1 TGCGCCGGGCGACCGGGACAGCACACCGGGGAGCTGTTTTTT CAGRPGQHTGELFF
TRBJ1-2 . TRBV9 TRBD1 TGTGCCAGCAGCGTACTCCCGGATGGGACAGTCTATGGCTACACCTTC CASSVLPDGTVYGYTF
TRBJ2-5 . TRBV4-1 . TGCGCCAGCAGCGACCAGGGGTCAGAGACCCAGTACTTC CASSDQGSETQYF
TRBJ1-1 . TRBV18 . TGTGCCAGCTCATCCGGTGTCTCGAGGAACACTGAAGCTTTCTTT CASSSGVSRNTEAFF
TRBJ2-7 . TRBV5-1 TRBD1 TGCGCCAGCAGGGGACAGGGGCTTTCCTACGAGCAGTACTTC CASRGQGLSYEQYF
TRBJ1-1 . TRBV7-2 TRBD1 TGTGCCAGCAGCCCTCGACAGGGGAGCACTGAAGCTTTCTTT CASSPRQGSTEAFF
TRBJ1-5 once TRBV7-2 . TGTGCCAGCAGCCCCTATTTCAATCAGCCCCAGCATTTT CASSPYFNQPQHF
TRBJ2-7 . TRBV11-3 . TGTGCCAGCACCCCGTGGGGCAGGGATTACGAGCAGTACTTC CASTPWGRDYEQYF
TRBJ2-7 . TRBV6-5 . TGTGCCAGCACTCGGACACTCAGTTCGATTAACGAGCAGTACTTC CASTRTLSSINEQYF
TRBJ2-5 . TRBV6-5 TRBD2 TGTGCCAGCAGGGGCGGGGGGGCCGGAGAGACCCAGTACTTC CASRGGGAGETQYF
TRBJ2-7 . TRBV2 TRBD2 TGTGCCAGCAGCGCACAACTAGCGGGAGGGCCCTACGAGCAGTACTTC CASSAQLAGGPYEQYF
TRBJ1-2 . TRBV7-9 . TGTGCCAGTGAAAATAGTATAGGGGTAGGCTACACCTTC CASENSIGVGYTF
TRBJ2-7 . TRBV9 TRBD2 TGTGCCAGCAGCGCCGGGACTAGCGACTACGAGCAGTACTTC CASSAGTSDYEQYF
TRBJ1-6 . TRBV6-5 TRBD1 TGTGCCAGCAGTTACTCGACAGGGGGTAAAGATTCACCCCTCCACTTT CASSYSTGGKDSPLHF
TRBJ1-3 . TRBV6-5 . TGTGCCAGCAGTTCTAAGGGAAACACCATATATTTT CASSSKGNTIYF
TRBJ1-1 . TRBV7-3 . TGTGCTAGCAGCTTATCCCTTTACACTGAAGCTTTCTTT CASSLSLYTEAFF
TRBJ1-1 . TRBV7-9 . TGTGCCAGCAGCTTAATCGTCGGAGGGGAAGCTTTCTTT CASSLIVGGEAFF
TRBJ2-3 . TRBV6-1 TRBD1 TGTGCCAGCAGTTTAACCGGGACAGGGGCAGATACGCAGTATTTT CASSLTGTGADTQYF
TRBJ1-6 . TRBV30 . TGTGCTTGGAGTGTACAGGGAGGGTTGAATTCACCCCTCCACTTT CAWSVQGGLNSPLHF
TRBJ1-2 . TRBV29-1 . TGCAGCGTTGCGGGAGGGGTTAACTATGGCTACACCTTC CSVAGGVNYGYTF
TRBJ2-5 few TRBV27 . TGTGCCAGCAGTTTAGGCAGGTTGGGCCAAGAGACCCAGTACTTC CASSLGRLGQETQYF
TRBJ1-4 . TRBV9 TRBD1 TGTGCCAGCAACCGGGACAGCAGTGAAAAACTGTTTTTT CASNRDSSEKLFF
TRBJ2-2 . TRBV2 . TGTGCCAGCAGCTTAGCAGGGGTTGGCGGGGAGCTGTTTTTT CASSLAGVGGELFF
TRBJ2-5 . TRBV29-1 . TGCAGCGTTGAAACGAGAGCCCAGTACTTC CSVETRAQYF
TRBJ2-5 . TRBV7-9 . TGTGCCAGCAGCCTACAGGGAATGTCCCAGTACTTC CASSLQGMSQYF
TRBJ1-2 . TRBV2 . TGTGCCAGCAGCTTAGGGGCGGCCTATGGTTACACCTTC CASSLGAAYGYTF
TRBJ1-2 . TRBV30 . TGTGCCAGCCAAGAATTCGGGATCCATGGCTACACCTTC CASQEFGIHGYTF
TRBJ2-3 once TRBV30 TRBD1 TGTGCCTGGAGTGTACAGGGGGGCACAGATACGCAGTATTTT CAWSVQGGTDTQYF
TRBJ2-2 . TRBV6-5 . TGTGCCAGCAGTTACGGATCAACAGGGAACACCGGGGAGCTGTTTTTT CASSYGSTGNTGELFF
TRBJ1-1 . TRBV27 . TGTGCCAGCAGTTCAACACCCGCGGGGGGCACTGAAGCTTTCTTT CASSSTPAGGTEAFF
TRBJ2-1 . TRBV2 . TGTGCCAGCAGGAGGAACAGGGTGAGCTCCTACAATGAGCAGTTCTTC CASRRNRVSSYNEQFF
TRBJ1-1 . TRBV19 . TGTGCCAGTAGTATATCCAGGGTAGGCACTGAAGCTTTCTTT CASSISRVGTEAFF
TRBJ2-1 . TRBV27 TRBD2 TGTGCCAGCAGTTTGCCGGGACTAGTCTCTGAGCAGTTCTTC CASSLPGLVSEQFF
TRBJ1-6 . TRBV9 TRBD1 TGTGCCAGCAGCTCCCGGGACAGGGCTTCTAATTCACCCCTCCACTTT CASSSRDRASNSPLHF
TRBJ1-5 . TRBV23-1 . TGCGCCAGCAGTCAATCCCGGGTAATCGGAGATCAGCCCCAGCATTTT CASSQSRVIGDQPQHF
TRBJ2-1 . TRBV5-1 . TGCGCCAGCAGCTTGGGTGGGCCGTACAATGAGCAGTTCTTC CASSLGGPYNEQFF
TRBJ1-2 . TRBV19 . TGTGCCAGTAGTATACCCTCCGGGGATCGGGACTATGGCTACACCTTC CASSIPSGDRDYGYTF
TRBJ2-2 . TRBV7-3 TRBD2 TGTGCCAGCAGCCCACCCAGAGCGGGGGACACCGGGGAGCTGTTTTTT CASSPPRAGDTGELFF
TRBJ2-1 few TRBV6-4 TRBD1 TGTGCCATCGGACAGGCGCCCTGGAATGAGCAGTTCTTC CAIGQAPWNEQFF
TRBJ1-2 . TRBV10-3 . TGTGCCATCAGTGAGTCCCGAGTGGGAGTCTATGGCTACACCTTC CAISESRVGVYGYTF
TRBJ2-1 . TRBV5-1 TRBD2 TGCGCCAGCAGCTTGGATGGCGGGAGGTACAATGAGCAGTTCTTC CASSLDGGRYNEQFF
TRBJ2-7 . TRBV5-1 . TGCGCCAGCAGCCTCGGCGGGTCTGCCCGCTTCTACGAGCAGTACTTC CASSLGGSARFYEQYF
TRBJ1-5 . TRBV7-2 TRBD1 TGTGCCAGCAGCTTAACAGGGGGCAATCAGCCCCAGCATTTT CASSLTGGNQPQHF
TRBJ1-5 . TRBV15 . TGTGCCACCAGCAGAGATCTAGGGGGATCCTATCAGCCCCAGCATTTT CATSRDLGGSYQPQHF
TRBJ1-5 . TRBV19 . TGTGCCAGTAGTGCGCGGAAAGATCAGCCCCAGCATTTT CASSARKDQPQHF
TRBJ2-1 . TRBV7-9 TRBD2 TGTGCCAGCAGCTTACTGTCTAGCGGGACCTTCTACAATGAGCAGTTCTTC CASSLLSSGTFYNEQFF
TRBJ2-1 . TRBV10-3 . TGTGCCATCAGTGCAGGTGGGTCTGGTGAGCAGTTCTTC CAISAGGSGEQFF